This entry lists 5 T cell receptor beta chains sequenced from one sample in a study of cytomegalovirus exposure and HLA in healthy donors. The PCR ran on 60 Vbeta and 13 Jbeta primers. Method: immunoSEQ multiplex PCR; TCRdb's copy keeps in-frame clones and lacks some. Of 100,000 or so clones in the sample, 9.5% to 15% are singletons; the top ten hold around 15%. The material sequenced was PBMCs. The receptor set was obtained from a man in his forties in good health and CMV-seropositive.

This clone was detected only a few times. At one of its ends the junction is not consistent with the germline gene, which may arise from a read error. The V call is TRBV7-7, the J call TRBJ2-3; 13 bases fit TRBD2. Germline values: CDR1 SSHAT, CDR2 FNYEAQ (reference sequence). CDR3 length equals 16 residues. This CDR3 reads CASSLGLAGAKDTQYF. CDR3 bases: TGTGCTAGCAGCTTAGGACTAGCGGGAGCCAAAGATACGCAGTATTTT.

The V and J genes are TRBV19 and TRBJ1-5; the match to TRBD1 covers 7 bases. The CDR3 sequence is 13 residues long. Germline assignment: CDR1 LNHDA and CDR2 SQIVND (reference sequence). The V segment lost 5 bases and the J segment 7 bases; nucleotides outside the gene matches: 5. The CDR3 here is CASSLGRGQPQHF. Here the CDR3 DNA reads TGTGCCAGTAGTCTCGGCAGGGGGCAGCCCCAGCATTTT.

This clone has only a few counts. The genes are TRBV5-1 and TRBJ2-1; 14 nucleotides line up with TRBD2. Germline values: CDR1 SGHRS, CDR2 YFSETQ. J lost 10 bases, V lost 4 bases, and 4 bases had no gene match. The CDR3 contains 14 residues. The chain's CDR3 is CASSPGLAGGEQFF. CDR3 in DNA: TGCGCCAGCAGCCCCGGACTAGCGGGAGGAGAGCAGTTCTTC.

This chain joins TRBV28 and TRBJ1-1; 10 bases agree with TRBD1. CDR1 is MDHEN, CDR2 SYDVKM, per germline. CDR3 length: 16 amino acids. The junction had 9 bases not matched to a gene; V was cut back by 4 bases and J by 4 bases. The CDR3, as DNA: TGTGCCAGCAGTTCCCCGGGACAGGGGAGGGTCACTGAAGCTTTCTTT. It specifies CASSSPGQGRVTEAFF.

In its sample, this clone was seen a few times. CDR3: CASSSLGVAGNEQFF. DNA of the CDR3: TGCGCCAGCAGCTCTTTGGGGGTAGCGGGTAATGAGCAGTTCTTC. The chain recombines TRBV5-1 with TRBJ2-1, with 7 bases identical to TRBD2. Losses at the gene ends were 3 bases for V and 7 bases for J; bases not matched to a gene: 10. CDR3 size: 15 residues. Germline V CDR1 and CDR2: SGHRS, YFSETQ.